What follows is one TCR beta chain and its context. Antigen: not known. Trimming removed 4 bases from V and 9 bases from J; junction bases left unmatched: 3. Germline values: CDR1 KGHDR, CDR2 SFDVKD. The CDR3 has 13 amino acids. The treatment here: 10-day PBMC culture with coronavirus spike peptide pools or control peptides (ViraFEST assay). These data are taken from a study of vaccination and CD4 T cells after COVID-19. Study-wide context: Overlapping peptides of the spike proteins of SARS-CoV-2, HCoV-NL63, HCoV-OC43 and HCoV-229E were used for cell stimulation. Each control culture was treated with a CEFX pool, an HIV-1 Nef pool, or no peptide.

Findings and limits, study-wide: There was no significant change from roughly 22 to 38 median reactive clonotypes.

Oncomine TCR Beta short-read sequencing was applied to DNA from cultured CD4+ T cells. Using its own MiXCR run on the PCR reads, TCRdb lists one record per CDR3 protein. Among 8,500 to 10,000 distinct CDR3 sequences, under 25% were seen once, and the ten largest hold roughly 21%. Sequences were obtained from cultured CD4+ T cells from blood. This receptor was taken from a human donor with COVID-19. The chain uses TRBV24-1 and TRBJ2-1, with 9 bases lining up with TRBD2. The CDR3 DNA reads TGTGCCACCAGTGACGGACTAGCGTTTGAGCAGTTCTTC. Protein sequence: CATSDGLAFEQFF.